One sample yielded the 6 T cell receptor beta chains listed below, sequenced in a study of regulatory T cells. Amplification used 52 TRBV primers and 13 TRBJ primers. TCRdb's copy holds only in-frame clones and misses some; the assay was immunoSEQ multiplex PCR. This sample has 30,000 to 40,000 clones, with 93% found just once. Their target antigens are unknown. Study observations and caveats: Hydrophobic residues at CDR3 positions 6 and 7 were enriched in conventional CD4+ T cells of CD3G-deficient patients.

The sequencing input was conventional CD4+ T cells sorted from blood. The receptor source for this set is a child aged 2-15 years with CD3G deficiency.

DNA for the CDR3: TGTGCCAGCAGTTTGGGCAGGGTAGGCACAGATACGCAGTATTTT. It specifies CASSLGRVGTDTQYF. The genes are TRBV28 and TRBJ2-3; weak D call: TRBD1 (5 bases). V was shortened by 3 bases and J by 1 base, with 11 bases between the two germline ends. The CDR3 is made up of 15 amino acids. Germline V lookup: CDR1 MDHEN, CDR2 SYDVKM. Full variable domain (missing parts from reference TRBV28 and TRBJ2-3): DVKVTQSSRYLVKRTGEKVFLECVQDMDHENMFWYRQDPGLGLRLIYFSYDVKMKEKGDIPEGYSVSREKKERFSLILESASTNQTSMYLCASSLGRVGTDTQYFGPGTRLTVL.

The V and J genes are TRBV28 and TRBJ2-2; 7 positions match TRBD2. V shed 6 bases, J shed 7 bases, and the junction held 11 bases outside the gene matches. This CDR3 has 15 residues. The germline gives CDR1 MDHEN, CDR2 SYDVKM. CDR3 sequence (DNA): TGTGCCAGCAGCAGTCTGGGGGGGTTCCGCGGGGAGCTGTTTTTT. Residues: CASSSLGGFRGELFF.

This rearrangement joins TRBV19 to TRBJ2-2; a weak D match, TRBD2 (5 bases). This CDR3 region has 13 residues. Germline V gene lookup returns CDR1 LNHDA and CDR2 SQIVND (reference sequence). V lost 10 bases to trimming and J lost 7 bases, with 16 bases between them. The DNA for the CDR3 is TGTGCCACCAGCGGTCTGGGCAACGGGGAGCTGTTTTTT. Translated, it gives CATSGLGNGELFF.

The chain uses TRBV21-1 and TRBJ2-3; the table names TRBD2, a call not compared with the DNA. TRBV21-1 is a pseudogene segment. This CDR3 is 14 amino acids long. The CDR3 nucleotides are TGTGCCAGCTCGCTAGCGGGAAACGGGGATACGCAGTATTTT. This sequence encodes CASSLAGNGDTQYF.

This chain connects TRBV28 to TRBJ2-7; the D gene is possibly TRBD2 (5 bases). Per germline, CDR1 MDHEN and CDR2 SYDVKM. CDR3 length equals 15 residues. V was trimmed by 7 bases and J by 3 bases, leaving 19 bases between them. The CDR3 region is CASMGAVGFNYEQYF. CDR3 nucleotides: TGTGCCAGCATGGGAGCGGTCGGCTTTAACTACGAGCAGTACTTC.

Here the CDR3 reads CASSGGSSETQYF. As DNA, the CDR3 is TGCGCCAGCAGCGGGGGGAGTTCAGAGACCCAGTACTTC. The rearrangement joins TRBV5-1 to TRBJ2-5; possibly TRBD2 for D (6 bases). V was shortened by 4 bases and J by 4 bases, with 11 bases between the two germline ends. The CDR3 runs 13 residues. Germline CDR1 reads SGHRS; CDR2 reads YFSETQ.